The present TCR beta chain was sequenced within a study of T cells after yellow fever vaccination. The wider study: Preparation used SMART-Seq v4 Ultra Low Input for the low-cell-number fractions.

As regards this clonotype: No antigen is known for it.

General observations from the study: Across the CD4 and CD8 compartments, a small share of clonotypes was present in both. Among primary-vaccination clones, most reappeared after the booster, at roughly 96% for CD4 and about 90% for CD8.

The CDR3 loop spans 12 amino acids. Trimming removed 3 bases at V and 5 bases at J, with 7 bases between. Production of TCR cDNA was by 5'RACE template switching, which also added a universal primer site and UMIs. One entry per CDR3 protein results from TCRdb running MiXCR on the 5' RACE reads. This sample yields over 300,000 distinct CDR3 sequences, of which more than 3% are seen a single time; 23% belongs to the top ten. Sequences were derived from PBMCs, sampled on the day of the yellow fever booster vaccination. This receptor was taken from a man aged 18 to 29 who received the YFV17D yellow fever vaccine. The J gene is TRBJ1-1, the V gene TRBV12-3 or TRBV12-4; D is unresolved. CDR3 amino acids: CASSFGLTEAFF. The CDR3 DNA sequence: TGTGCCAGCAGTTTCGGGCTTACTGAAGCTTTCTTT.